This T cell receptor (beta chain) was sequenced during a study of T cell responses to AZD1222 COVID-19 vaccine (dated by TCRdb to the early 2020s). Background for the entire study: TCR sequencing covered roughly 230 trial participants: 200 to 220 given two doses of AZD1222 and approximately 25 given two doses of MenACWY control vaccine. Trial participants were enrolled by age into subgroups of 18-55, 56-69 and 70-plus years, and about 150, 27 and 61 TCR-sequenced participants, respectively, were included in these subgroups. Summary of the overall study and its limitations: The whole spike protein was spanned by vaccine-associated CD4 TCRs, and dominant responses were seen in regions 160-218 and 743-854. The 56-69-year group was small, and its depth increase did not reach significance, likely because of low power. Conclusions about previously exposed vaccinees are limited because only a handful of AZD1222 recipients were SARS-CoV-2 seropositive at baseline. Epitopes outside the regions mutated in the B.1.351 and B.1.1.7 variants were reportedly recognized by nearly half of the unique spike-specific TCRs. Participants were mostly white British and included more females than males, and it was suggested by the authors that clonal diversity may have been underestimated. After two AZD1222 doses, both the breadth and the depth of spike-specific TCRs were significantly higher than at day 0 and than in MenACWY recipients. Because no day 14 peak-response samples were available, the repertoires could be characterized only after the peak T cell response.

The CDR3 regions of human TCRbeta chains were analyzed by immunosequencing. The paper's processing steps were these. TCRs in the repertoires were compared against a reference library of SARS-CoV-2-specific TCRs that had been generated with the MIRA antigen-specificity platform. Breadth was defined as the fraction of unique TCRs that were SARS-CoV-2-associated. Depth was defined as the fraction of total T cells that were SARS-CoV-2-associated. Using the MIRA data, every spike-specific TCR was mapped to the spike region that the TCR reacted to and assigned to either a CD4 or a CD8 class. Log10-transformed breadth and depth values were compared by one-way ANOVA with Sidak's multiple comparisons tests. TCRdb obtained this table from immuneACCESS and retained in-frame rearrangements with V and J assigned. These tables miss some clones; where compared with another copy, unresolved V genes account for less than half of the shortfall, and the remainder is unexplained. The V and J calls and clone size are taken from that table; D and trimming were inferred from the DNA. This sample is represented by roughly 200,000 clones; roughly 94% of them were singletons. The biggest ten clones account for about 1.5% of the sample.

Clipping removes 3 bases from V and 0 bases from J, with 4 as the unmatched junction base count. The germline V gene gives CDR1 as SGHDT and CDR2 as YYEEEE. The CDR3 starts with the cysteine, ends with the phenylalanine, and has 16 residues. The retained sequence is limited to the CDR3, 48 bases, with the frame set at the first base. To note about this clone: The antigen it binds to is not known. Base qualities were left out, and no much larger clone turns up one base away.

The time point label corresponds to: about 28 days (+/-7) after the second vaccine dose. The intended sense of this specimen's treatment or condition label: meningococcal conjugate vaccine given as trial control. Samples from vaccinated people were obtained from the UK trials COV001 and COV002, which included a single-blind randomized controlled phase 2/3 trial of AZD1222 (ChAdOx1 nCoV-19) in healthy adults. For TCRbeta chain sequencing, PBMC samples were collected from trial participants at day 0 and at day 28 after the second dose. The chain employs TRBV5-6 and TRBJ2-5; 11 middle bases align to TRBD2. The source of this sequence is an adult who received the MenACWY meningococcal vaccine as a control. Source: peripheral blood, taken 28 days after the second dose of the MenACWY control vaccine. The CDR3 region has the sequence CASSWGLAEYQETQYF. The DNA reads TGTGCCAGCAGCTGGGGACTAGCGGAGTACCAAGAGACCCAGTACTTC. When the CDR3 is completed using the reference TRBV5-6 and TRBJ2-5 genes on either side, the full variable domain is DAGVTQSPTHLIKTRGQQVTLRCSPKSGHDTVSWYQQALGQGPQFIFQYYEEEERQRGNFPDRFSGHQFPNYSSELNVNALLLGDSALYLCASSWGLAEYQETQYFGPGTRLLVL.